This entry features one T cell receptor (beta chain) sequence. This CDR3 comprises 14 residues. The data were obtained in a study of blood T cell repertoires in COVID-19. Study information: Samples came from the United States, Italy and Spain, spanning acute and convalescent COVID-19. T cells, B-cell-depleted T cells, or PBMCs provided the cDNA or gDNA that served as material.

Authors' data handling: Quantification of nucleated cells was approximated via reference gene primer amplification. TCRdb's copy holds only in-frame clones and misses some; the assay was immunoSEQ multiplex PCR. The V and J calls and clone size are taken from that table; D and trimming were inferred from the DNA. The sample has fewer than 250,000 clones; 85% to 90% are singletons. The sample consisted of peripheral blood. This chain links TRBV21-1 with TRBJ1-1. TRBV21-1 is recorded as a pseudogene. This clonotype was sampled from a man in his sixties with acute or convalescent COVID-19. For the CDR3, the DNA is TGTGCCAGCAGGGGGGGGTATCTGAACACTGAAGCTTTCTTT. This encodes CASRGGYLNTEAFF.